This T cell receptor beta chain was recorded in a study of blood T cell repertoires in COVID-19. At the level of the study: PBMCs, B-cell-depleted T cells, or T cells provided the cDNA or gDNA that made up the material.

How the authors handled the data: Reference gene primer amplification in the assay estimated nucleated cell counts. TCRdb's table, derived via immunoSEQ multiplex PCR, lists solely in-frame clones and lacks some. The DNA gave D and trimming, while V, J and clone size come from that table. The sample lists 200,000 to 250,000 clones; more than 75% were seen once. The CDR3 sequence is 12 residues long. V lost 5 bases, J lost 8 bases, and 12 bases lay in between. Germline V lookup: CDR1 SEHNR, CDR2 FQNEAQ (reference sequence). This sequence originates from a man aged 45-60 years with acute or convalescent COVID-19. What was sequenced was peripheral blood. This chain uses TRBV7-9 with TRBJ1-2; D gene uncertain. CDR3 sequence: CASSQGGEGYTF. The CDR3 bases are TGTGCCAGCAGCCAAGGCGGGGAGGGCTACACCTTC.